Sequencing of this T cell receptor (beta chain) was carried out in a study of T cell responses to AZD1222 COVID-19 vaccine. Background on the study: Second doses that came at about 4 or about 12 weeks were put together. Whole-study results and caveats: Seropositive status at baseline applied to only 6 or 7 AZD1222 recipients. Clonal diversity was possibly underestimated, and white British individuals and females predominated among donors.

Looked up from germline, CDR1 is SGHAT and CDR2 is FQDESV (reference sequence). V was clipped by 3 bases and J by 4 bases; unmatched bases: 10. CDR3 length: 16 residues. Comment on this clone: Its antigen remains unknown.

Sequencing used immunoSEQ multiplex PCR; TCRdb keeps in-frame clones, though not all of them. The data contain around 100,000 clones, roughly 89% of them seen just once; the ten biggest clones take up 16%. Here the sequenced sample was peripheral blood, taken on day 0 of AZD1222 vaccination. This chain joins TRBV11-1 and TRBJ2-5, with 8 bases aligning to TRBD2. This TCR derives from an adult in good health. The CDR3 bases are TGTGCCAGCAGCTTCCAGGGTAGCGGGGCGCGAGAGACCCAGTACTTC. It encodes CASSFQGSGARETQYF.